The TCR beta chain under discussion was sequenced for a study of shared clonotypes between healthy human individuals. Study at large: There were three CD4 naive, three CD4 memory, two CD8 naive and one CD8 memory plates per donor.

As for this clone: Its cognate antigen is unknown.

Per germline, CDR1 KGHSH and CDR2 LQKENI. V was cut by 2 bases and J by 5 bases, with 8 bases left in between. The CDR3 is 13 amino acids. The assay was immunoSEQ multiplex PCR, and TCRdb's table has in-frame clones only and misses some. The data contain some 1.5 million clones, roughly 96% of them seen just once; the ten biggest clones take up 1% to 1.5%. Broader study findings: The study drew on few donors, limiting represented genetic and exposure-history diversity. It was the non-shared clonotypes that had lower generation probabilities than clonotypes shared by all four donors.

The sequencing input was naive CD4+ T cells sorted from blood. The subset was: CD45RA+ positively selected. The sequence was obtained from a man aged 30 to 45 in good health. The rearrangement uses TRBV18 and TRBJ2-3, with D possibly being TRBD2 (5 bases). For the CDR3, the DNA is TGTGCCAGCTCACCATCCGGGGAAGATACGCAGTATTTT. It translates to CASSPSGEDTQYF.